This T cell receptor beta chain stems from a study of radiation and T cells in renal cell carcinoma. Indicated time point: blood 4 weeks post-SBRT, at nephrectomy. This sample's treatment: 15 Gy SBRT to primary tumor, nephrectomy 4 weeks later. Nephrectomy followed 15 Gy stereotactic body radiation by 4 weeks. Radiation-treated patients gave blood at baseline, week 2 and week 4. The tumor was a clear cell renal cell carcinoma. Assay used: immunoSEQ multiplex PCR; TCRdb lists only in-frame clones, some missing. The top ten hold approximately 6.6% of the sample, which has around 64,000 clones, 60% to 85% seen once. This CDR3 contains 14 residues. Looked up from germline, CDR1 is SQVTM and CDR2 is ANQGSEA. The table lists this clone with a count of one.

V and J are TRBV29-1 and TRBJ2-5; 9 bases line up with TRBD1. The J call may not be correct, given that the DNA end is closer to TRBJ2-7. This sequence originates from a man in his sixties with renal cell carcinoma. Sequencing used blood, obtained from a patient whose treatment included radiotherapy and nephrectomy. Here the CDR3 DNA reads TGCAGCGTTGGGGCAGGACAGGGGTTTTTCGAGCAGTACTTC. Protein: CSVGAGQGFFEQYF.